The entry below describes one T cell receptor (beta chain). The antigen is undetermined. The data belong to a study of cytomegalovirus exposure and HLA in healthy donors. General study findings and limits: Further analysis was carried out later, and it showed several of the most significant clusters appearing linked to common viral pathogens.

Both 60 Vbeta primers and 13 Jbeta primers went into the PCR. The protocol was immunoSEQ multiplex PCR, while the TCRdb copy is restricted to in-frame clones and leaves out a portion. Found here are fewer than 250,000 clones, around three quarters of them singletons; the top ten hold 1.6%. The germline CDR1 and CDR2 sequences are MGHRA and YSYEKL. J was trimmed by 1 base and V by 6 bases; bases with no gene match: 5. There are 15 residues in the CDR3. All the people who gave samples were healthy bone marrow donors. The sequence derives from a woman younger than 30 in good health and CMV-seronegative. The sequenced material came from PBMCs. The chain couples TRBV4-1 to TRBJ2-7, with 11 bases aligning to TRBD2. In DNA, the CDR3 is TGCGCCAGCAGTCCCCTAGCGGGGGGTTCCTACGAGCAGTACTTC. It translates to CASSPLAGGSYEQYF.